The table lists the clone carrying this T cell receptor (beta chain) with a count of one. Its specificity is not known. This sample was included in a study of OX40 agonist ivuxolimab in advanced cancers. Study-level background: Enrollees could have had prior anti-PD-1, anti-PD-L1 or anti-CTLA-4 therapy, which 40% had received. Study-wide points: Patients with a partial response at 0.1-3.0 mg/kg had among the lowest clonal expansion.

The protocol was immunoSEQ multiplex PCR, while the TCRdb copy is restricted to in-frame clones and leaves out a portion. Of 100,000 to 110,000 clones in the sample, approximately 90% are singletons; the top ten hold roughly 0.56%. V dropped 6 bases and J dropped 0; count of bases not matched to a gene: 13. The CDR3 is 18 residues long. Source: CD4+ or CD8+ T cells sorted from blood, taken in a trial of the OX40 agonist ivuxolimab. The V call is TRBV23-1, the J call TRBJ2-2, with 7 nucleotides matching TRBD1. TRBV23-1 is given ORF status, its function remaining uncertain. This receptor was taken from an adult with an advanced solid tumor such as melanoma, head and neck, liver or kidney cancer. CDR3 sequence (DNA): TGCGCCAGCAGCATGGGACAGCGTCCAAGGTCGAACACCGGGGAGCTGTTTTTT. This sequence encodes CASSMGQRPRSNTGELFF.